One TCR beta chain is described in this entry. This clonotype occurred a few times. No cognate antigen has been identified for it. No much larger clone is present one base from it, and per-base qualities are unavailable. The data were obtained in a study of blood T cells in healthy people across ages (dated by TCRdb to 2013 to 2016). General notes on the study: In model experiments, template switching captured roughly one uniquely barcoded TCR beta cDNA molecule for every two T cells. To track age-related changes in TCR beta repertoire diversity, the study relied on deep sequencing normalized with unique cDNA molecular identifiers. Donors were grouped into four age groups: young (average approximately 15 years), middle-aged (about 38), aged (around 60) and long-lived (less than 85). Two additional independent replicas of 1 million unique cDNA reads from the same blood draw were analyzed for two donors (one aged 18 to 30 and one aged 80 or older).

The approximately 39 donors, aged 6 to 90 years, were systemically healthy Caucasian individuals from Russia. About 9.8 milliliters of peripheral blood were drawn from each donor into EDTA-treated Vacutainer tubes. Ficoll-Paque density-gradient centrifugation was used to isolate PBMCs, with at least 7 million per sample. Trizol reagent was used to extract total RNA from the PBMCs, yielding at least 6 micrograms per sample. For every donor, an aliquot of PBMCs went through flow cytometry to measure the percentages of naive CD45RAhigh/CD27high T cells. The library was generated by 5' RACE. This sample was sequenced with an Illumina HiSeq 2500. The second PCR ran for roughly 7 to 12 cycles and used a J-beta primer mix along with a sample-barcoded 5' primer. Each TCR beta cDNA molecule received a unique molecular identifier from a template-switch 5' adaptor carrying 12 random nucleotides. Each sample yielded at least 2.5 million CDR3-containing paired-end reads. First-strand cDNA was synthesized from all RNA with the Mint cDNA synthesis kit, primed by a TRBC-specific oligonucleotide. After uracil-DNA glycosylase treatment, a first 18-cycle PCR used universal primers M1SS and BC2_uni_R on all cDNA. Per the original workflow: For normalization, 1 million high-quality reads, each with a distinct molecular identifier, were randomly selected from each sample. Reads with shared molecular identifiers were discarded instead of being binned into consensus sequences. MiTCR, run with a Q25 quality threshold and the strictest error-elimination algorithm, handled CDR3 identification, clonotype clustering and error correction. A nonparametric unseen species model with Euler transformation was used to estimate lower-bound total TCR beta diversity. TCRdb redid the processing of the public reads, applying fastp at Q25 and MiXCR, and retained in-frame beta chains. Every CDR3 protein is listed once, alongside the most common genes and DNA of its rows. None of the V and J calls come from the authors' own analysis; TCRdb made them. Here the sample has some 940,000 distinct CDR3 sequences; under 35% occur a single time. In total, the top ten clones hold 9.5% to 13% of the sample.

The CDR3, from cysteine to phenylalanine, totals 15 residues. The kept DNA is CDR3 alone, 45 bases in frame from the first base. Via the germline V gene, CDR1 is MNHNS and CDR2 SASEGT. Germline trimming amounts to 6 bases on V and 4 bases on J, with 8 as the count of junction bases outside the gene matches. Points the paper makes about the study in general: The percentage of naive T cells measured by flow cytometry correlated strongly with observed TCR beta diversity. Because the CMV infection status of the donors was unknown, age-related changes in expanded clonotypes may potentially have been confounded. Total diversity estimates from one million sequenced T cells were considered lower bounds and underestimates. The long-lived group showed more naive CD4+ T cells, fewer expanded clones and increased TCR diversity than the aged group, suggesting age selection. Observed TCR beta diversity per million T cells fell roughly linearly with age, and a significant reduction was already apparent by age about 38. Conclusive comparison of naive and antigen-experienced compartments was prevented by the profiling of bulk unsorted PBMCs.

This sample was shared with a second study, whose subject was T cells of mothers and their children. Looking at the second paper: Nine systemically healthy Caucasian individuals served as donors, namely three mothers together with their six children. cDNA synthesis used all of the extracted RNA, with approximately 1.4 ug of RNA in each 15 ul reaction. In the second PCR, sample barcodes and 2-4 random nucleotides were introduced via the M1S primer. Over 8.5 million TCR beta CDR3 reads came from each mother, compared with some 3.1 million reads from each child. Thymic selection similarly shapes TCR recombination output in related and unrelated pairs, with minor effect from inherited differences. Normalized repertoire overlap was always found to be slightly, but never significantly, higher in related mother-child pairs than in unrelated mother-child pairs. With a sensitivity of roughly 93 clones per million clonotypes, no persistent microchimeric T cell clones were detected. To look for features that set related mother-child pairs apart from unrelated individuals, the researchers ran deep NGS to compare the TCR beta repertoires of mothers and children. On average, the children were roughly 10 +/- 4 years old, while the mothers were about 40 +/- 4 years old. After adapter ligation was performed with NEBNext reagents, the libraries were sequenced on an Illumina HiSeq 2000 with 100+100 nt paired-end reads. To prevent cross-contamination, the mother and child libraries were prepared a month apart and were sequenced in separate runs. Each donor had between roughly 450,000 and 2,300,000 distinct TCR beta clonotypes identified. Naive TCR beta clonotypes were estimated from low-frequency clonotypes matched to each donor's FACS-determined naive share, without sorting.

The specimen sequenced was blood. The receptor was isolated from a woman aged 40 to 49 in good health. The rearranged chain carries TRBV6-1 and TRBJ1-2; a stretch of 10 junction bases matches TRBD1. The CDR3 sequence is CASRAGTGDIYGYTF. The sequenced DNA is TGTGCCAGCAGGGCTGGGACAGGGGATATCTATGGCTACACCTTC.